This TCR beta chain was sequenced during a study of blood T cells in healthy people across ages. There are a few counts of this clonotype. Germline loops: CDR1 SEHNR, CDR2 FQNEAQ (reference sequence). V was clipped by 1 base and J by 3 bases; unmatched bases: 7. The CDR3 sequence is 16 residues long. Every donor gave approximately 10 milliliters of peripheral blood. Extraction yielded at least 6 micrograms of total RNA per sample. Alongside a J-beta primer mix, a sample-barcoded 5' primer served in a second PCR lasting roughly 6 to 11 cycles. MiXCR, applied by TCRdb to the 5' RACE reads, yields one record per CDR3 protein. The sample has around 520,000 distinct CDR3 sequences, about 29% seen once; the top ten hold 3% to 4.5%. The same sample was also studied in work on T cells of mothers and their children.

Sequences were obtained from blood. The V and J genes are TRBV7-9 and TRBJ2-7; 9 nucleotides match TRBD2. The clonotype originates from a boy under 10 years old in good health. The DNA for the CDR3 is TGTGCCAGCAGCTTAGAATGGCGGGGGGGGATCTACGAGCAGTACTTC. This encodes CASSLEWRGGIYEQYF. Using reference TRBV7-9 and TRBJ2-7 for the parts outside the CDR3, the full variable domain is DTGVSQNPRHKITKRGQNVTFRCDPISEHNRLYWYRQTLGQGPEFLTYFQNEAQLEKSRLLSDRFSAERPKGSFSTLEIQRTEQGDSAMYLCASSLEWRGGIYEQYFGPGTRLTVT.